The rows below give T cell receptor beta chains drawn from one sample of a study of radiotherapy plus CTLA-4 blockade in lung cancer. Assay: immunoSEQ multiplex PCR; the TCRdb copy retains only in-frame clones and omits some. In the table there are tens of thousands of clones, about four fifths of which are singletons. Sequencing used peripheral blood, obtained from a patient treated with radiotherapy plus ipilimumab. The source is a human donor with non-small cell lung cancer that progressed on radiotherapy plus ipilimumab. The CDR3 runs from the conserved cysteine through the conserved F or W. The D gene is left open where the match is weak. Clone size is given for some rows only: seen once, a few or many times, or a class if the clone is expanded.

d_gene	v_gene	abundance	j_gene	CDR3nt	CDR3aa
TRBD1	TRBV6-5	NA	TRBJ1-2	TGTGCCAGCAGTTACTTGCGGACAGGGGGCGGCTATGGCTACACCTTC	CASSYLRTGGGYGYTF
NA	TRBV9	once	TRBJ2-1	TGTGCCAGCAGCGTAGGTTCTAGCGAGGATGAGCAGTTCTTC	CASSVGSSEDEQFF
TRBD1	TRBV11-3	NA	TRBJ1-1	TGTGCCAGCAGCTTAGGCAGGGGGCGTAAGACTGAAGCTTTCTTT	CASSLGRGRKTEAFF
NA	TRBV5-6	NA	TRBJ2-3	TGTGCCAGCAGCTCCAAGGGGGTAGATACGCAGTATTTT	CASSSKGVDTQYF
NA	TRBV6-1	NA	TRBJ1-2	TGTGCCAGCAGTGAAGGACTCAGTTATGGCTACACCTTC	CASSEGLSYGYTF
TRBD1	TRBV7-2	NA	TRBJ2-6	TGTGCCAGCAGGCCGGGACAGTCTGGGGCCAACGTCCTGACTTTC	CASRPGQSGANVLTF
NA	TRBV15	NA	TRBJ1-5	TGTGCCACCAGCAGAGGGCGACAGGCCCATCAGCCCCAGCATTTT	CATSRGRQAHQPQHF
NA	TRBV5-3	NA	TRBJ1-2	TGCGCCAGCAGCGAAGAGGGCCAGGGGTACTATGGCTACACCTTC	CASSEEGQGYYGYTF
TRBD1	TRBV29-1	NA	TRBJ2-5	TGCAGCGTCCCAGGGGGCGGGGAGACCCAGTACTTC	CSVPGGGETQYF
NA	TRBV7-2	once	TRBJ1-1	TGTGCCAGCAGCTGGCCCCCGAACACTGAAGCTTTCTTT	CASSWPPNTEAFF
NA	TRBV5-1	NA	TRBJ2-5	TGCGCCAGCAGCTTCGAACGAGAGCAGTACTTC	CASSFEREQYF
NA	TRBV29-1	NA	TRBJ2-6	TGTACAGGACTGCCATCTGGGGCCAACGTCCTGACTTTC	CTGLPSGANVLTF
NA	TRBV28	NA	TRBJ1-4	TGTGCCAGCAGTTTATGGGACCTCGGCGAAAAACTGTTTTTT	CASSLWDLGEKLFF
NA	TRBV19	NA	TRBJ1-5	TGTGCCAGTAGTATAGAAAGTGGCAGGGCCCAGCATTTT	CASSIESGRAQHF
NA	TRBV5-8	NA	TRBJ1-6	TGTGCCAGCCAACCTCTCTGGACGGGAGATAATTCACCCCTCCACTTT	CASQPLWTGDNSPLHF
TRBD1	TRBV6-5	NA	TRBJ1-2	TGTGCCAGCAGCCAAGGACAGGTTGGGGGCTACACCTTC	CASSQGQVGGYTF